This TCR beta chain was found in a study of blood T cell repertoires in COVID-19. Study overall: The cDNA or gDNA used as material had been derived from T cells, B-cell-depleted T cells, or PBMCs.

As processed by the authors: Using reference gene primer amplification, nucleated cell counts were estimated. Only in-frame clones appear in the TCRdb table, and some are missing; sequencing was by immunoSEQ multiplex PCR. Clonal size and the V and J genes are those of that table, whereas D and trimming came from the DNA. This table holds approximately 200,000 clones, 87% found once. V lost 4 bases and J lost 4, with 7 bases in between. The length of the CDR3 is 12 residues. Participants' own reports of clinical history determined their cohort assignment. Recovered status applied to Cohort 3 donors who had two consecutive negative PCRs. It also applied to those with clearance or with symptom resolution.

Material for sequencing was PBMCs or T cells enriched from blood (not recorded which). The sequence was obtained from a woman aged 30 to 39 who had recovered from COVID-19. This chain joins TRBV12-3 or TRBV12-4 and TRBJ1-2; D not resolved. CDR3: CASSSGIYGYTF. The DNA of the CDR3 is TGTGCCAGCAGTTCGGGGATCTATGGCTACACCTTC.